This T cell receptor (beta chain) was captured by sequencing in a study of cytomegalovirus exposure and HLA in healthy donors (dated by TCRdb to 2016 to 2017). For the wider study: According to an earlier analysis of a few hundred of the donors, about 190 million T cells yielded roughly 110 million unique TCR beta sequences and about 300 Gb of sequence data. Every discovery cohort repertoire had been produced on one sequencing platform. Roughly 320 gigabases of sequencing data and 70 million to 95 million unique TCR sequences made up an early release that covered some 640 HLA-typed donors. The aim of the study was to test whether cataloging public T cell receptors could identify signatures of past pathogen exposure. Using immunosequencing, the study profiled T cell repertoires from approximately 700 subjects and related those repertoires to cytomegalovirus serostatus. Class I and class II HLA loci were covered by the typing at four-digit resolution. An earlier analysis of several hundred of the donors applied high-throughput TCR beta sequencing to assess whether each TCR beta V gene segment acted as functional or pseudogenic. Of the approximately 400 genotyped donors, approximately 83% fell in the genetic ancestry cluster associated with self-reported Caucasian donors. High-throughput TCR immunosequencing, statistical association of individual TCRs with disease status, and machine learning were combined to predict cytomegalovirus infection status. The number of typed donors differed by locus: about 620-630 for A, B, C, DRB1 and DQB1; 500 to 550 for DQA1; some 610 for DPA1; and some 430 for DPB1. On average, around 200,000 unique TCR beta nucleotide sequences were sequenced per donor among 398 genotyped donors of the cohort, with roughly 20% of those sequences being non-productive. About five DR-DQ haplotypes were treated as single units for association and clustering because of strong linkage in the cohort. In the later analysis, no new phenotypic data were used to find candidate immune exposures; instead, reliance was placed on TCR beta sequences and their occurrence across donors. In addition to the first cohort of 500 to 850 subjects, a separate validation cohort of some 120 different subjects was used. Donor age, sex, ethnicity and CMV serostatus were compiled together with the repertoire data. To study patterns of TCR occurrence, a later analysis re-analyzed previously published TCR beta repertoires from 700 or so donors and added high-resolution HLA genotyping. In a later genetic analysis, genome-wide SNP genotypes for about 65% of the 666 donors were used, and that subset was treated as a discovery cohort.

On the study overall, not on this receptor specifically: The 87-base-pair reads could not distinguish some IMGT-functional V segments, including TRBV6-2 and TRBV6-3, so those segments were excluded. A later genetic analysis reported fewer N-insertions in productive TCRs among donors in an Asian-associated ancestry cluster than the 666-donor mean. Compared with equally common non-associated chains, HLA-associated TCR beta chains in a later analysis were more clonally expanded and had lower generation probabilities. A later analysis found that TCR association rates varied across HLA loci, with DRB1 alleles showing the most associated TCRs and HLA-C alleles the fewest. When HLA alleles, especially DR and DQ, strongly co-occurred, attributing TCR associations to individual alleles was difficult. The earlier analysis of almost 600 of the donors excluded roughly 16 rarely observed V segments, including chromosome 9 orphons, because counts were too low. Sequencing depth was assumed to be roughly uniform across donors in the presence/absence analyses, though that assumption may not hold. A group of highly shared sequence variants was considered likely to be a technical artifact of the sequencing pipeline. Most TCR sequences were observed very rarely across donors, whereas some public TCRs were present in many individuals. A total of 164 TCR beta chains were listed by the study as associated with cytomegalovirus. A later analysis found that most CMV-associated TCR beta chains appeared HLA-restricted, with HLA associations seemingly driven largely by CMV exposure. In a later genetic analysis, a missense DCLRE1C variant was associated with V-gene and J-gene trimming of TCR beta chains, and the association was replicated in an independent cohort. Because HLA typing was missing for some donors at each locus, association tests included only the typed subset. In a later analysis, some 17,000 TCR beta sequences were associated with specific HLA alleles at a false discovery rate of 0.05. According to a later analysis, parvovirus B19, influenza, CMV and Epstein-Barr virus appeared linked to several top co-occurrence clusters. Immune exposure information for the cohort was limited to CMV serostatus. A further reported finding was that TCR beta sequences accurately predicted the HLA-A and HLA-B alleles for most subjects in the first cohort. The authors suggested that the approach could potentially be generalized to other disease states and immunological phenotypes. An earlier analysis of approximately 570 of the donors showed that most TCR beta V segments appeared in productive rearrangements either about 87% or about 30% of the time, which broadly matched IMGT annotations. In vitro tests confirmed that a few of the cytomegalovirus-associated TCR beta chains recognize cytomegalovirus antigens. The cohort was sequenced for TCR beta chains only, and without alpha or paired-chain data the features that could be detected were limited. In both the original and validation cohorts, the classifier was reported to diagnose cytomegalovirus status with high specificity and sensitivity. Correlated functional status among segregating V segments might be attributable to linkage disequilibrium, but an unknown experimental factor could not be ruled out.

In total, over 600 healthy bone marrow donors made up the cohort. Cohort members were all nominally healthy when sampled, although unrecorded immune exposures were likely present. The donor tested CMV seronegative, placing the donor among the 350 or so seronegative members of the cohort. A peripheral blood sample was collected from each donor, and TCR beta sequencing was performed on peripheral blood mononuclear cells. The Qiagen DNeasy Blood Extraction Kit was used to extract genomic DNA from the blood cell samples. Remarks on this clone: Its specific antigen is unknown. Base qualities were left out, and no much larger clone turns up one base away.

The library was prepared using the immunoSEQ multiplex PCR assay. For the multiplex PCR, a mixture combining 60 forward primers for TCR Vbeta segments and 13 reverse primers for TCR Jbeta segments was used. A multiplex PCR assay on genomic DNA amplified the CDR3 region of rearranged TCR beta genes. Amplified TCR beta libraries were sequenced as 87-base-pair reads on the Illumina HiSeq System. Per the original workflow: In a later analysis, 77 million or so unique TCR beta chains were counted across the approximately 640 repertoires, and about 10 million of these chains were shared by at least two donors. Raw reads were error-corrected and collapsed into unique sequences by a nearest-neighbor algorithm in which closely related sequences were merged to remove PCR and sequencing errors. Alignment of CDR3 sequences to IMGT reference sequences was used to assign V, D and J gene segments. For a sequence to be retained, a match of at least six nucleotides to both a V gene segment and a J gene segment was required. A rearrangement counted as productive if the CDR3 had no stop codons and remained in frame with V and J, and every other rearrangement counted as non-productive. Following IMGT convention, CDR3 was defined as the stretch from the second conserved V-encoded cysteine to the conserved J-encoded phenylalanine. The earlier analysis of 500 to 600 of the donors excluded sequences that lacked an unambiguous match to a single V gene segment. In an earlier analysis of 450 to 750 of the donors, a V segment was called functional when productive rearrangements were above 56.7%, and segregating when the standard deviation between donors exceeded 5%. A statistical classification framework was developed to diagnose cytomegalovirus status using the catalog of TCR beta chain sequences. A later analysis assigned V and J genes by comparing TCR nucleotide sequences with IMGT/GENE-DB human TR gene sequences. In a later analysis, CDR3 sequences and most-parsimonious VDJ recombination scenarios were assigned using the TCRdist pipeline. A later analysis defined each TCR beta chain by its CDR3 amino acid sequence plus V-gene family, and excluded reads lacking a unique V-gene family. In a later analysis, fewer than 600 highly shared, low-generation-probability nucleotide sequences were removed to address suspected cross-contamination and a sequencing artifact. In a later analysis, a clonal expansion index was calculated for each public chain from normalized within-repertoire ranks of inferred template counts. A later analysis computed generation probabilities with a VDJ recombination model fitted to out-of-frame rearrangements, and checked the results against IGoR. In a later analysis, hypergeometric tests were used to score TCR-TCR, TCR-HLA and TCR-CMV co-occurrence, with a repertoire-size bias correction applied to TCR pairs. In a later analysis, false discovery rates were estimated by permuting HLA or CMV assignments 20 times. In a later analysis, co-occurring TCRs were grouped using DBSCAN, with TCRdist sequence similarity added in when clustering inside HLA-allele-positive subsets. Co-occurrence clustering excluded repertoires with fewer than 30,000 or more than 120,000 public chains, plus five with anomalous nucleotide sharing. TCRdb re-hosts the immuneACCESS table, in-frame sequences only. Its copies lack some clones; in the studies checked, an unresolved V gene accounts for under half of them, and the cause for the rest is not known. D and trimming were read from the DNA, whereas the V and J calls and clone size are those reported in that table. Across this sample there are 110,000 to 150,000 clones, with roughly 80% seen only once. 3% to 3.5% of the sample goes to the ten largest clones.

Taken from the germline V gene, the CDR1 and CDR2 loops are SGHRS and YFSETQ. Ends trimmed: V by 1 base, J by 2 bases; bases unmatched to a gene: 2. CDR3 length: 16 amino acids, cysteine to phenylalanine. Only the CDR3 portion is preserved as DNA: 48 bases, with reading frame beginning at the first base. The chain couples TRBV5-1 to TRBJ2-2, with 10 junctional bases fitting TRBD2. The sequenced material came from PBMCs. This TCR came from a male donor in good health and CMV-seronegative. The DNA sequence is TGCGCCAGCAGCTTGACTAGCGGGACTAACACCGGGGAGCTGTTTTTT. Its product reads: CASSLTSGTNTGELFF.